This T cell receptor beta chain was captured by sequencing in a study of T cell responses to AZD1222 COVID-19 vaccine. Broader study findings: Regions 160-218 and 743-854 held dominance among vaccine-associated CD4 TCRs, which spanned spike. Every sample of the repertoires postdated the peak T cell response. Elevations in Spike-specific TCR breadth and depth followed administration of two AZD1222 doses. Among the donors, most were white British and more were female, and clonal diversity was possibly underestimated.

Concerning this clone itself: Its antigen is not identified.

The germline V gene has CDR1 SGHTA and CDR2 FQGNSA. The CDR3 length is 14 residues. The V and J ends lost 3 bases and 5 bases respectively, with 14 bases between them. The table came from immunoSEQ multiplex PCR; TCRdb's copy has only in-frame clones and leaves some out. The data hold roughly 180,000 clones, with roughly 90% observed a single time. The chain uses TRBV7-2 and TRBJ2-7; possible D gene TRBD2, 5 bases. The TCR originated in an adult in good health. This specimen was peripheral blood, taken on day 0 of AZD1222 vaccination. The CDR3 sequence is CASSFGPRANEQYF. Written as DNA, the CDR3 is TGTGCCAGCAGCTTCGGACCGAGGGCTAACGAGCAGTACTTC.